The rows below give T cell receptor beta chains drawn from one sample of a study of T cell changes during pregnancy in multiple sclerosis. Measured with immunoSEQ multiplex PCR; TCRdb has only the in-frame clones, and not every one. The sample has 100,000 or so clones; 75% to 95% are singletons. The sample was peripheral blood, taken in the second trimester of pregnancy. These receptors all come from a female donor with multiple sclerosis, enrolled in a pregnancy study. CDR3s leave out the opening cysteine and the closing phenylalanine or tryptophan. Fields, in order: CDR3 protein, V gene, J gene.

cdr3_aa: ASSPRGSSYEQY; v_call: TRBV5-1; j_call: TRBJ2-7
cdr3_aa: AWRPLGTSDYNEQF; v_call: TRBV30; j_call: TRBJ2-1
cdr3_aa: ASAPAQASYEQY; v_call: TRBV7-3; j_call: TRBJ2-7
cdr3_aa: ASSRGLFSNQPQH; v_call: TRBV6-5; j_call: TRBJ1-5
cdr3_aa: ATATVGGITYEQY; v_call: TRBV19; j_call: TRBJ2-7
cdr3_aa: ASSPSRASGKETQY; v_call: TRBV7-9; j_call: TRBJ2-5
cdr3_aa: ASSDSINRGVLGSYT; v_call: TRBV6-4; j_call: TRBJ1-2
cdr3_aa: ASSYLAGTGELF; v_call: TRBV6-5; j_call: TRBJ2-2
cdr3_aa: ASSLGLAGGYEQY; v_call: TRBV5-8; j_call: TRBJ2-7
cdr3_aa: ASSTHRGGISNQPQH; v_call: TRBV19; j_call: TRBJ1-5
cdr3_aa: ASSAPREGPGETQY; v_call: TRBV7-6; j_call: TRBJ2-5
cdr3_aa: AGRTSGSWNNEQF; v_call: TRBV28; j_call: TRBJ2-1
cdr3_aa: ASSFRDRVTSGANVLT; v_call: TRBV9; j_call: TRBJ2-6
cdr3_aa: ASSFVAGQGAREQY; v_call: TRBV27; j_call: TRBJ2-7
cdr3_aa: AARKEGADYGYT; v_call: TRBV19; j_call: TRBJ1-2
cdr3_aa: ASSGLAGNNEQF; v_call: TRBV7-3; j_call: TRBJ2-1
cdr3_aa: ASSYSPGNDYGYT; v_call: TRBV6-5; j_call: TRBJ1-2
cdr3_aa: ASSITGGPGNTIY; v_call: TRBV5-1; j_call: TRBJ1-3
cdr3_aa: ASSLASAGGYNEQF; v_call: TRBV7-2; j_call: TRBJ2-1
cdr3_aa: ASSFFPGTEAF; v_call: TRBV7-2; j_call: TRBJ1-1
cdr3_aa: ASSIRQERNTEAF; v_call: TRBV19; j_call: TRBJ1-1
cdr3_aa: ASSLGSGSGANVLT; v_call: TRBV11-2; j_call: TRBJ2-6
cdr3_aa: ASTQSSLAGVMYEQY; v_call: TRBV2; j_call: TRBJ2-7
cdr3_aa: ASSYGTSGNIQY; v_call: TRBV6-6; j_call: TRBJ2-4
cdr3_aa: ASSSDSRNEKLF; v_call: TRBV6-5; j_call: TRBJ1-4
cdr3_aa: ASSLAVPPDEQY; v_call: TRBV5-1; j_call: TRBJ2-7
cdr3_aa: ASKLADSYNEQF; v_call: TRBV2; j_call: TRBJ2-1